One and the same sample provided the 18 T cell receptor beta chains below, sequenced in a study of T-cell memory formation after mild COVID-19. Using its own MiXCR run on the 5' RACE reads, TCRdb lists one record per CDR3 protein. The sample lists fewer than 250,000 distinct CDR3 sequences, about 27% occurring once. The material sequenced was PBMCs or a T cell subset sorted from them (not recorded which). The receptors come from an adult woman who had mild COVID-19 (a few samples of this study predate the infection). Cell type and time point are not known.

This clonotype occurred a few times. The chain employs TRBV5-1 and TRBJ1-2; 8 nucleotides match TRBD1. Germline CDR1 SGHRS, CDR2 YFSETQ. The CDR3 contains 15 residues. J lost 6 bases, V lost 0 bases, and 7 bases had no gene match. The CDR3 coding sequence is TGCGCCAGCAGCTTGGCCGTAGGACAGGGCGATGGCTACACCTTC. Encoded protein: CASSLAVGQGDGYTF.

This chain uses TRBV7-3 with TRBJ1-1, with no clear D. Trimming removed 4 bases at V and 1 base at J, with 10 bases between. Germline V lookup: CDR1 SGHTA, CDR2 FQGTGA. The CDR3 has 14 amino acids. The CDR3 nucleotides are TGTGCCAGCAGCTCCCAAAATGCGAACACTGAAGCTTTCTTT. Translation gives CASSSQNANTEAFF.

This sequence joins TRBV7-9 and TRBJ1-4; D gene ambiguous. Trimming cost V 5 bases and J 4 bases, with 8 bases left between them. This CDR3 has 13 amino acids. Germline V gene data show CDR1 as SEHNR and CDR2 as FQNEAQ (reference sequence). The CDR3 DNA reads TGTGCCAGCAGCAAGGAACATAATGAAAAACTGTTTTTT. Translation: CASSKEHNEKLFF. The full variable domain, in which reference TRBV7-9 and TRBJ1-4 provide the parts outside the CDR3, is DTGVSQNPRHKITKRGQNVTFRCDPISEHNRLYWYRQTLGQGPEFLTYFQNEAQLEKSRLLSDRFSAERPKGSFSTLEIQRTEQGDSAMYLCASSKEHNEKLFFGSGTQLSVL.

This clonotype was counted a few times. This rearrangement joins TRBV7-2 to TRBJ2-3, with 12 bases identical to TRBD2. V lost 5 bases, J lost 3 bases, and 9 bases stayed unmatched. The CDR3 covers 17 residues. Germline CDR1 is SGHTA and CDR2 is FQGNSA. CDR3 sequence: CASSPDPTSGRTDTQYF. The CDR3 bases are TGTGCCAGCAGCCCGGACCCCACTAGCGGGAGGACAGATACGCAGTATTTT. The whole variable domain, filled in from reference TRBV7-2 and TRBJ2-3, reads GAGVSQSPSNKVTEKGKDVELRCDPISGHTALYWYRQSLGQGLEFLIYFQGNSAPDKSGLPSDRFSAERTGGSVSTLTIQRTQQEDSAVYLCASSPDPTSGRTDTQYFGPGTRLTVL.

J is TRBJ1-1 and V is TRBV28; D not resolved. Germline V lookup: CDR1 MDHEN, CDR2 SYDVKM. Trimming cost V 6 bases and J 4 bases, with 9 bases left between them. The CDR3 has 12 amino acids. Here the CDR3 reads CASSLAFTEAFF. CDR3 nucleotide sequence: TGTGCCAGCAGCCTTGCCTTCACTGAAGCTTTCTTT.

This clonotype was observed many times. This rearrangement joins TRBV15 to TRBJ2-3; D gene uncertain. The V gene lost 6 bases and the J gene lost 0 bases, with 16 bases spanning the gap. The CDR3 runs 16 residues. Germline assignment: CDR1 LNHNV and CDR2 YYDKDF (reference sequence). This chain's CDR3 is CATSSVSRASTDTQYF. CDR3 DNA: TGTGCCACCAGTTCGGTTTCTAGGGCTAGCACAGATACGCAGTATTTT.

The V gene is TRBV4-1, the J gene TRBJ2-5; 10 bases align to TRBD2. Germline trimming cut 1 base from V and 4 bases from J; bases unmatched to any gene: 15. Germline V gene sequence: CDR1 MGHRA, CDR2 YSYEKL. CDR3 length equals 19 residues. The CDR3 here is CASSQVPQGSGGPGETQYF. DNA for the CDR3: TGCGCCAGCAGCCAAGTTCCGCAGGGTAGCGGGGGGCCGGGAGAGACCCAGTACTTC.

This sequence joins TRBV2 and TRBJ2-7, with 7 bases aligning to TRBD2. This CDR3 region has 14 residues. Germline-derived CDR1 and CDR2 are SNHLY and FYNNEI. After removal of 6 bases from V and 1 base from J, the junction contained 6 bases not matched to a gene. In DNA, the CDR3 is TGTGCCAGCAGGCTAGCGGAAGGGTCCTACGAGCAGTACTTC. As protein: CASRLAEGSYEQYF.

This clonotype was seen a handful of times. The V gene is TRBV3-1, the J gene TRBJ2-7, with 7 bases identical to TRBD2. J was trimmed by 5 bases and V by 0 bases; bases with no gene match: 10. The CDR3 length is 16 residues. Germline V CDR1 and CDR2: LGHDT, YNNKEL (reference sequence). The CDR3 DNA follows: TGTGCCAGCAGCCAAGAGATGATCTTAGGGAGGGACGAGCAGTACTTC. It is translated as CASSQEMILGRDEQYF.

This clonotype has more than one count but fewer than ten. V and J are TRBV14 and TRBJ2-1; 7 positions agree with TRBD1. The CDR3 contains 14 residues. Germline-derived CDR1 and CDR2 are SGHDN and FVKESK. V dropped 5 bases and J dropped 11; count of bases not matched to a gene: 12. The CDR3 sequence is CASSTMRDSTQQFF. Written as DNA, the CDR3 is TGTGCCAGCAGCACTATGAGGGACAGCACGCAGCAGTTCTTC.

The chain has TRBV20-1 and TRBJ2-7; TRBD1 might be the D (6 bases). The CDR3 covers 11 residues. Germline V gene lookup returns CDR1 DFQATT and CDR2 SNEGSKA (reference sequence). V lost 6 bases to trimming and J lost 4 bases, with 10 bases between them. CDR3 sequence (DNA): TGCAGTGCCAGGGGAAGTTACGAGCAGTACTTC. Its protein product is CSARGSYEQYF.

The J gene is TRBJ1-1, the V gene TRBV7-9, with D unclear. CDR3 size: 13 residues. Deletions cut 3 bases from V and 5 bases from J, with 10 bases between. The V gene's germline CDR1 is SEHNR and CDR2 FQNEAQ (reference sequence). This CDR3 is CASSFFSGTEAFF. The CDR3, as DNA: TGTGCCAGCAGCTTCTTTTCGGGGACTGAAGCTTTCTTT.

This clonotype has at least ten counts. J is TRBJ2-3 and V is TRBV12-3 or TRBV12-4; maybe TRBD2 (6 bases). Trimming removed 5 bases from V and 0 bases from J, with 12 bases in between. This CDR3 comprises 15 residues. CDR3 sequence: CASSRRRGSTDTQYF. DNA for the CDR3: TGTGCCAGCAGTCGACGGCGGGGCAGCACAGATACGCAGTATTTT.

This clonotype showed up just a few times. The rearrangement uses TRBV2 and TRBJ1-1, with a possible D match to TRBD1 (6 bases). CDR1 is SNHLY and CDR2 is FYNNEI in the germline V gene. This CDR3 contains 14 residues. Deletions cut 6 bases from V and 1 base from J, with 12 bases between. The CDR3 spells CASRILTGNTEAFF. The CDR3 coding sequence is TGTGCCAGCAGGATCCTGACAGGGAACACTGAAGCTTTCTTT.

This clonotype was observed a handful of times. This chain uses TRBV6-5 with TRBJ2-7, with TRBD2 matching over 13 bases. V was pared by 6 bases and J by 6 bases, with 5 bases of the junction left unmatched. This CDR3 region has 14 residues. Germline V CDR1 and CDR2: MNHEY, SVGAGI. In DNA form, the CDR3 reads TGTGCCAGCAGCAGACTAGCGGGAGGCTCCGAGCAGTACTTC. Translating gives CASSRLAGGSEQYF.

The chain uses TRBV7-6 and TRBJ1-2; the D is unclear. Germline lookup yields CDR1 SGHVS and CDR2 FNYEAQ. There are 15 residues in the CDR3. V gave up 0 bases and J gave up 6 bases, with 14 bases separating them. The CDR3 nucleotides read TGTGCCAGCAGCTTAGCTATGGGCAGCCCTGATGGCTACACCTTC. This encodes CASSLAMGSPDGYTF. The whole variable domain, filled in from reference TRBV7-6 and TRBJ1-2, reads GAGVSQSPRYKVTKRGQDVALRCDPISGHVSLYWYRQALGQGPEFLTYFNYEAQQDKSGLPNDRFSAERPEGSISTLTIQRTEQRDSAMYRCASSLAMGSPDGYTFGSGTRLTVV.

This clonotype was seen a handful of times. CDR3 nucleotide sequence: TGTGCCAGCAGCCGGTACGACAGGGCGATATATTTT. Protein: CASSRYDRAIYF. The genes are TRBV7-2 and TRBJ1-3; 7 bases match TRBD1. The CDR3 loop spans 12 amino acids. Germline loops: CDR1 SGHTA, CDR2 FQGNSA. V shed 5 bases, J shed 13 bases, and the junction held 8 bases outside the gene matches.

This clonotype has a handful of counts. The chain recombines TRBV4-1 with TRBJ1-6; 10 nucleotides match TRBD1. J lost 9 bases, V lost 5 bases, and 7 bases had no gene match. Per the germline V gene, CDR1 is MGHRA and CDR2 is YSYEKL. CDR3 length: 15 amino acids. The CDR3 DNA reads as TGCGCCAGCAGCGTCCCCGGGACAGGGGTTTCACCCCTCCACTTT. Its protein product is CASSVPGTGVSPLHF.